A single sample gave rise to the 30 T cell receptor beta chains below, sequenced in a study of T cell therapy after organ transplantation. This table comes from immunoSEQ multiplex PCR, and its TCRdb copy is limited to in-frame clones, with some not included. The table shows about 20,000 clones, with roughly 89% occurring only once. No antigen has been assigned to these receptors. Time point in this sample: 20-29 weeks after completion of therapy. The material sequenced was CD8+ T cells from blood, taken after autologous CMV-specific T cell therapy. Receptors originate from a human patient who had received a solid organ transplant and had CMV disease. Some T cells may have come from the graft donor.

The chain combines TRBV5-6 with TRBJ2-1; tentative D call: TRBD2 (5 bases). Germline V lookup: CDR1 SGHDT, CDR2 YYEEEE. Between the trimmed V and J ends, which lost 2 bases and 0 bases, there was a span of 12 bases. There are 16 residues in the CDR3. The CDR3 DNA reads as TGTGCCAGCAGCTTAGGAGGTCCTAGCTCCTACAATGAGCAGTTCTTC. Translating it yields CASSLGGPSSYNEQFF.

CDR3 nucleotide sequence: TGTGCCAGCAGCTTAAGGTCGGGGGGCAACACTGAAGCTTTCTTT. This sequence encodes CASSLRSGGNTEAFF. V and J are TRBV7-3 and TRBJ1-1; the D gene is possibly TRBD1 (6 bases). Trimming took off 1 base at V and 2 bases at J, with 11 bases between the two ends. The CDR3 runs to 15 residues. Germline-derived CDR1 and CDR2 are SGHTA and FQGTGA.

Details on this clone: Distinct nucleotide sequences in the sample also encode this CDR3. The CDR3 spells CASSVDGNQPQHF. In DNA, the CDR3 is TGTGCCAGCAGTGTGGACGGTAATCAGCCCCAGCATTTT. The gene calls are TRBV27 and TRBJ1-5; unclear D gene. The CDR3 length is 13 residues. Germline V lookup: CDR1 MNHEY, CDR2 SMNVEV (reference sequence). V lost 5 bases to trimming and J lost 4 bases, with 9 bases between them.

The V call is TRBV28, the J call TRBJ2-2; 9 bases fit TRBD2. The V gene end was trimmed by 3 bases and the J gene end by 7 bases; junction bases not matched to a gene: 3. The germline V gene has CDR1 MDHEN and CDR2 SYDVKM. The CDR3 sequence is 14 residues long. The CDR3 region is CASSFSREGGELFF. The CDR3 nucleotides are TGTGCCAGCAGTTTTTCGCGGGAGGGCGGGGAGCTGTTTTTT.

The rearrangement joins TRBV7-9 to TRBJ2-7, with D tentatively TRBD1 (5 bases). Germline loops: CDR1 SEHNR, CDR2 FQNEAQ (reference sequence). V lost 5 bases, J lost 4 bases, and 15 bases lay in between. CDR3 length: 14 residues. Here the CDR3 DNA reads TGTGCCAGCAGCCCCTTGACCAGGGTGTACGAGCAGTACTTC. Translated: CASSPLTRVYEQYF.

This clone occurred a few times. A much larger clone sits a single nucleotide away, making a read error possible. Other DNA sequences in this sample translate to the same CDR3. The rearrangement joins TRBV13 to TRBJ2-7; D gene unclear. Trimming removed 2 bases at V and 0 bases at J, with 2 bases between. The germline V gene has CDR1 PRHDT and CDR2 FYEKMQ (reference sequence). This CDR3 contains 12 residues. CDR3 bases: TGTGCCAGCAGCTTAAGCTCCTACGAGCAGTACTTC. This gives the protein CASSLSSYEQYF.

The chain links TRBV6-5 to TRBJ2-1; D is perhaps TRBD2 (5 bases). The CDR3 sequence is 13 residues long. Germline CDR1 is MNHEY and CDR2 is SVGAGI. The germline V and J ends were trimmed by 7 bases and 9 bases, with 16 bases remaining between them. The CDR3 is CASTFFPGGEQFF. CDR3 bases: TGTGCCAGCACCTTTTTTCCTGGAGGTGAGCAGTTCTTC.

The rearrangement links TRBV30 to TRBJ1-1; D is ambiguous. The CDR3 runs to 11 residues. Germline-derived CDR1 and CDR2 are GTSNPN and SVGIG (reference sequence). V lost 5 bases and J 8 bases, leaving 12 bases between the germline ends. This CDR3 reads CAWVYSGEAFF. The CDR3 bases are TGTGCCTGGGTCTACTCGGGAGAAGCTTTCTTT.

The rearrangement joins TRBV7-9 to TRBJ2-7, with unresolved D. Germline values: CDR1 SEHNR, CDR2 FQNEAQ (reference sequence). V was pared by 3 bases and J by 1 base, with 10 bases between. This CDR3 is built from 14 residues. The CDR3 DNA is TGTGCCAGCAGCTTCGTGAGTAGTTCCTACGAGCAGTACTTC. It encodes CASSFVSSSYEQYF.

The chain joins TRBV7-9 to TRBJ2-1, with 10 bases aligning to TRBD2. Looked up from germline, CDR1 is SEHNR and CDR2 is FQNEAQ (reference sequence). After removal of 6 bases from V and 0 bases from J, the junction contained 2 bases not matched to a gene. The CDR3 totals 15 residues. The CDR3 loop reads CASSPSGSSYNEQFF. The CDR3 region has the DNA TGTGCCAGCAGTCCTAGCGGGAGCTCCTACAATGAGCAGTTCTTC.

This clone was seen a few times. This sequence joins TRBV6-1 and TRBJ1-4; no firm D call. This CDR3 has 16 residues. V shed 1 base and J shed 3 bases, with 12 bases lying between them. CDR1 and CDR2 (germline): MNHNS, SASEGT. CDR3 bases: TGTGCCAGCAGTGAAGGGGGTGGAGGGTCTAATGAAAAACTGTTTTTT. Protein: CASSEGGGGSNEKLFF.

This chain joins TRBV7-9 and TRBJ1-2, with D maybe TRBD1 (5 bases). This CDR3 comprises 17 residues. Germline loops: CDR1 SEHNR, CDR2 FQNEAQ (reference sequence). Trimming took 1 base from V and 4 from J, leaving 19 bases between them. The DNA of the CDR3 is TGTGCCAGCAGCTTAGTCGTTCCGGGGAAGGGGTCCTATGGCTACACCTTC. Translating it yields CASSLVVPGKGSYGYTF.

CDR3 sequence reads: CASSFTGYYGYTF. The CDR3 region has the DNA TGTGCCAGTAGTTTCACAGGGTACTATGGCTACACCTTC. The chain couples TRBV19 to TRBJ1-2, with D tentatively TRBD1 (6 bases). Trimming pared 5 bases from V and 3 bases from J, leaving 10 bases between. The germline V gene has CDR1 LNHDA and CDR2 SQIVND (reference sequence). This CDR3 comprises 13 residues.

The rearrangement joins TRBV5-4 to TRBJ1-2; D not certain. The V end lost 0 bases, the J end lost 1 base, and 10 bases lay between the germline ends. Germline V lookup: CDR1 SGHNT, CDR2 YYREEE (reference sequence). CDR3 length equals 15 residues. As DNA, the CDR3 is TGTGCCAGCAGCTTGGCGAACAGAATTAACTATGGCTACACCTTC. It codes for CASSLANRINYGYTF. The whole variable domain, filled in from reference TRBV5-4 and TRBJ1-2, reads ETGVTQSPTHLIKTRGQQVTLRCSSQSGHNTVSWYQQALGQGPQFIFQYYREEENGRGNFPPRFSGLQFPNYSSELNVNALELDDSALYLCASSLANRINYGYTFGSGTRLTVV.

J is TRBJ2-5 and V is TRBV13; 12 bases match TRBD2. Trimming took 5 bases from V and 4 from J; bases not matched to a gene: 14. In germline, CDR1 is PRHDT, CDR2 FYEKMQ (reference sequence). The CDR3 consists of 18 residues. Here the CDR3 reads CASSPKGLAGGLSETQYF. The CDR3, as DNA: TGTGCCAGCAGCCCTAAAGGGCTAGCGGGAGGGTTATCAGAGACCCAGTACTTC.

V and J are TRBV6-5 and TRBJ2-4, with D hard to call. This CDR3 spans 15 amino acids. The germline CDR1 and CDR2 sequences are MNHEY and SVGAGI. With 4 bases removed from V and 1 base from J, the gap between germline ends came to 11 bases. The chain's CDR3 is CASSSWLSAKNIQYF. CDR3 nucleotide sequence: TGTGCCAGCAGTTCGTGGCTCTCCGCCAAAAACATTCAGTACTTC.

The chain joins TRBV7-3 to TRBJ2-1; TRBD2 agrees at 7 bases. V lost 3 bases, J lost 6 bases, and 5 bases stayed unmatched. Germline-derived CDR1 and CDR2 are SGHTA and FQGTGA. CDR3 length equals 14 residues. This CDR3 reads CASSFLGGTNEQFF. CDR3 in DNA: TGTGCCAGCAGCTTTTTGGGGGGGACCAATGAGCAGTTCTTC.

This rearrangement joins TRBV6-5 to TRBJ2-1; TRBD1 aligns across 11 bases. Germline V gene lookup returns CDR1 MNHEY and CDR2 SVGAGI. V gave up 5 bases and J gave up 6 bases; unmatched junction bases: 3. The CDR3 spans 14 residues. The DNA for the CDR3 is TGTGCCAGCAGTGTGGGACAGGGGGGCAATGAGCAGTTCTTC. Its protein is CASSVGQGGNEQFF.

The chain carries TRBV27 and TRBJ1-2, with TRBD1 matching 9 bases. V was clipped by 4 bases and J by 4 bases; unmatched bases: 7. The germline V gene has CDR1 MNHEY and CDR2 SMNVEV (reference sequence). CDR3 length: 15 residues. CDR3 bases: TGTGCCAGCAGTTATACAGGGGGCTTCTTCTATGGCTACACCTTC. It translates to CASSYTGGFFYGYTF.

The chain has TRBV6-5 and TRBJ2-7; D possibly corresponds to TRBD1 (6 bases). V lost 7 bases and J lost 6, with 19 bases in between. This CDR3 has 14 amino acids. CDR1 and CDR2 (germline): MNHEY, SVGAGI. In DNA form, the CDR3 reads TGTGCCAGCAATATCAAACAGGGTTGGACCGAGCAGTACTTC. It translates to CASNIKQGWTEQYF.

The gene calls are TRBV4-3 and TRBJ2-6, with D possibly called TRBD1 or TRBD2 (5 bases each). The CDR3 sequence is 19 residues long. V was trimmed by 2 bases and J by 2 bases, leaving 19 bases between them. CDR1 and CDR2 from the germline V gene are LGHNA and YSLEER. CDR3 nucleotide sequence: TGCGCCAGCAGCCAACTATCTCGGGGACCGAGCCCTGGGGCCAACGTCCTGACTTTC. This codes for CASSQLSRGPSPGANVLTF.

This chain joins TRBV19 and TRBJ2-5; D unresolved. Germline V gene lookup returns CDR1 LNHDA and CDR2 SQIVND (reference sequence). V was clipped by 4 bases and J by 4 bases, with 13 bases between them. The CDR3 is 14 residues long. The CDR3 DNA follows: TGTGCCAGTAGTACCCATGGGGAAGGAGAGACCCAGTACTTC. It translates to CASSTHGEGETQYF.

CDR3 sequence: CASSLNGRGQPQHF. CDR3 nucleotides: TGTGCCAGCAGTTTAAATGGGAGAGGTCAGCCCCAGCATTTT. The rearrangement links TRBV27 to TRBJ1-5; no firm D call. Germline lookup yields CDR1 MNHEY and CDR2 SMNVEV (reference sequence). The CDR3 has 14 amino acids. Trimming removed 2 bases at V and 6 bases at J, with 11 bases between.

The gene calls are TRBV5-4 and TRBJ2-1, with D possibly matching TRBD1 (5 bases). Germline-derived CDR1 and CDR2 are SGHNT and YYREEE (reference sequence). V was shortened by 3 bases and J by 6 bases, with 16 bases between the two germline ends. The CDR3 length is 15 residues. Written as DNA, the CDR3 is TGTGCCAGCAGCTCGACAGACCACCGGCGCAATGAGCAGTTCTTC. The encoded protein is CASSSTDHRRNEQFF.

The rearrangement uses TRBV5-1 and TRBJ2-1; D is unresolved. The CDR3 totals 12 residues. Deletions cut 8 bases from V and 9 bases from J, with 15 bases between. CDR1 is SGHRS and CDR2 is YFSETQ in the germline V gene. The CDR3, as DNA: TGCGCCAGTGTGGCCGCGTCTGGTGAGCAGTTCTTC. This codes for CASVAASGEQFF.

This clone was observed a handful of times. This chain links TRBV7-8 with TRBJ2-7; D unclear. CDR1 is SGHVS and CDR2 is FQNEAQ in the germline V gene. The V end lost 5 bases, the J end lost 4 bases, and 12 bases lay between the germline ends. This CDR3 comprises 13 residues. CDR3 in amino acids: CASSLSRFYEQYF. The CDR3 nucleotides read TGTGCCAGCAGCCTCTCTCGGTTTTACGAGCAGTACTTC.

With respect to this clone: Other nucleotide sequences in the sample specify the same CDR3. The DNA of the CDR3 is TGTGCCAGCAGTTACAAGGACACGAGCTCCTACGAGCAGTACTTC. Protein product: CASSYKDTSSYEQYF. The chain is built from TRBV6-5 and TRBJ2-7; the D gene is possibly TRBD1 (5 bases). Trimming removed 2 bases from V and 0 bases from J, with 11 bases in between. This CDR3 region has 15 residues. Germline CDR1 is MNHEY and CDR2 is SVGAGI.

This chain uses TRBV5-1 with TRBJ2-3, with 7 bases aligning to TRBD1. Germline CDR1 is SGHRS and CDR2 is YFSETQ. The J segment lost 2 bases and the V segment lost 4 bases, leaving 7 bases of the junction unmatched. CDR3 length equals 15 residues. Written as DNA, the CDR3 is TGCGCCAGCAGCCCCGAAGGGGGCTTCACAGATACGCAGTATTTT. It encodes CASSPEGGFTDTQYF.

The V call is TRBV7-9, the J call TRBJ1-4; perhaps TRBD1 as D (6 bases). The V and J ends lost 5 bases and 5 bases respectively, with 15 bases between them. Germline CDR1 is SEHNR and CDR2 is FQNEAQ (reference sequence). The CDR3 extends over 15 amino acids. Here the CDR3 DNA reads TGTGCCAGCAGCGCCCCGGGGGCGGGCAATGAAAAACTGTTTTTT. This encodes CASSAPGAGNEKLFF.

The chain combines TRBV7-9 with TRBJ1-4, with TRBD1 identical over 7 bases. V gave up 2 bases and J gave up 3 bases; unmatched junction bases: 9. The CDR3 runs 17 residues. CDR1 and CDR2 from the germline V gene are SEHNR and FQNEAQ (reference sequence). Here the CDR3 DNA reads TGTGCCAGCAGCTTAATTGGCAGGGGGAGAGCTAATGAAAAACTGTTTTTT. It codes for CASSLIGRGRANEKLFF.